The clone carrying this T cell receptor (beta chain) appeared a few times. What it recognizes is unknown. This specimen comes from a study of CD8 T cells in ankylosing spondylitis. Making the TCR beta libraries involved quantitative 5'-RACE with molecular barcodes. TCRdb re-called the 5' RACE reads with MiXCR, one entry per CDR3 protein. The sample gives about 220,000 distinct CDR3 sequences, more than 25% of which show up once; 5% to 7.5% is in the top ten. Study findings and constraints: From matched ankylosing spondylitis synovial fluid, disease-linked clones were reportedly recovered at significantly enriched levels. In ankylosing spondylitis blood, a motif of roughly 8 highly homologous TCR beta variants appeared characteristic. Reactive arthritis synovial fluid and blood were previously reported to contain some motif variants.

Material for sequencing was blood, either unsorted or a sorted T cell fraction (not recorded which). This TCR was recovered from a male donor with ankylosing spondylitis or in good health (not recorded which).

The CDR3 DNA reads TGTGCCAGCAGCTTAGGGCCACCTCTGCCCGAGCAGTACTTC. Its translation: CASSLGPPLPEQYF. The J gene is TRBJ2-7, the V gene TRBV7-2; D is uncertain. The V gene's germline CDR1 is SGHTA and CDR2 FQGNSA. Trimming took 1 base from V and 6 from J, leaving 13 bases between them. The CDR3 spans 14 residues.